The rows below give T cell receptor beta chains drawn from one sample of a study of shared clonotypes between healthy human individuals. TCRdb's table, derived via immunoSEQ multiplex PCR, lists solely in-frame clones and lacks some. The sample has about 770,000 clones; around 77% are singletons. The sample taken for sequencing was memory CD4+ T cells sorted from blood. The receptor set was obtained from a woman between 25 and 40 years old in good health. Both conserved end residues are part of each CDR3. A D gene is named only where the DNA matches it firmly. For some rows the clone size is stated as once, few or many, or as a class when expanded; others skip it.

TRBD2	TRBJ2-5	TRBV11-1	.	CASSTGGSRETQYF	TGTGCCAGCAGCACGGGAGGGAGTAGGGAGACCCAGTACTTC
.	TRBJ2-5	TRBV2	once	CASSERLGETQYF	TGTGCCAGCAGTGAACGGCTGGGAGAGACCCAGTACTTC
.	TRBJ2-4	TRBV7-9	once	CASSFDGTKNIQYF	TGTGCCAGCAGCTTCGACGGAACTAAAAACATTCAGTACTTC
.	TRBJ2-5	TRBV5-4	.	CASSFSGVETQYF	TGTGCCAGCAGCTTTTCTGGGGTGGAGACCCAGTACTTC
TRBD2	TRBJ2-5	TRBV29-1	few	CSVGAGVGETQYF	TGCAGCGTTGGGGCGGGAGTTGGGGAGACCCAGTACTTC
.	TRBJ2-1	TRBV28	.	CASSTEEGTLYNEQFF	TGTGCCAGCAGTACCGAAGAGGGGACACTATACAATGAGCAGTTCTTC
.	TRBJ1-1	TRBV5-1	.	CASSLRQKLNTEAFF	TGCGCCAGCAGCTTAAGACAGAAGTTGAACACTGAAGCTTTCTTT
.	TRBJ2-7	TRBV28	.	CASSRRSGGDEQYF	TGTGCCAGCAGCCGGCGGTCCGGAGGGGACGAGCAGTACTTC
.	TRBJ1-4	TRBV27	.	CASSPGEKLFF	TGTGCCAGCAGCCCCGGGGAAAAACTGTTTTTT
TRBD1	TRBJ2-1	TRBV4-1	.	CASSQETGGAYNEQFF	TGCGCCAGCAGCCAAGAGACAGGGGGAGCGTACAATGAGCAGTTCTTC
.	TRBJ2-7	TRBV7-9	.	CASSLPGPYEQYF	TGTGCCAGCAGCTTACCGGGGCCGTACGAGCAGTACTTC
.	TRBJ1-4	TRBV28	.	CASISAGNEKLFF	TGTGCCAGCATTTCAGCCGGGAATGAAAAACTGTTTTTT
.	TRBJ1-1	TRBV5-1	.	CASSPGQEDTEAFF	TGCGCCAGCAGCCCGGGGCAGGAGGACACTGAAGCTTTCTTT
.	TRBJ2-3	TRBV19	.	CASSITGKSTDTQYF	TGTGCCAGTAGTATAACGGGAAAAAGCACAGATACGCAGTATTTT
TRBD1	TRBJ2-7	TRBV7-9	.	CASNQFDRVGSYEQYF	TGTGCCAGCAACCAATTTGACAGGGTGGGTTCCTACGAGCAGTACTTC
.	TRBJ2-3	TRBV9	.	CASSVGPSSDTQYF	TGTGCCAGCAGCGTAGGCCCCAGCTCAGATACGCAGTATTTT
.	TRBJ2-5	TRBV5-1	.	CASSSYFGSEQYF	TGCGCCAGCAGCTCTTACTTCGGCTCTGAGCAGTACTTC
.	TRBJ1-4	TRBV10-3	once	CASGNEKLFF	TGTGCCTCTGGAAATGAAAAACTGTTTTTT
TRBD2	TRBJ2-1	TRBV28	once	CASSYTGLAGVYNEQFF	TGTGCCAGCAGTTATACGGGACTAGCGGGAGTGTACAATGAGCAGTTCTTC
.	TRBJ2-5	TRBV5-8	.	CASSLALGNQETQYF	TGTGCCAGCAGCTTGGCCCTGGGGAACCAAGAGACCCAGTACTTC
.	TRBJ2-3	TRBV19	.	CASSPPASTDTQYF	TGTGCCAGTAGTCCCCCTGCATCCACAGATACGCAGTATTTT
TRBD1	TRBJ1-1	TRBV5-4	.	CASSQPGQRNTEAFF	TGTGCCAGCAGCCAACCGGGACAGCGGAACACTGAAGCTTTCTTT
.	TRBJ2-7	TRBV18	once	CASSPRTAPPYEQYF	TGTGCCAGCTCACCGCGGACCGCTCCACCCTACGAGCAGTACTTC
.	TRBJ2-7	TRBV20-1	once	CSASLTYEQYF	TGCAGTGCTAGTTTGACCTACGAGCAGTACTTC
.	TRBJ2-1	TRBV11-2	.	CASSFWGTDEQFF	TGTGCCAGCAGCTTTTGGGGGACGGATGAGCAGTTCTTC
TRBD2	TRBJ2-1	TRBV4-2	.	CASSQMSGGGRPDEQFF	TGTGCCAGCAGCCAAATGTCGGGCGGGGGGCGCCCCGATGAGCAGTTCTTC
.	TRBJ2-7	TRBV5-5	.	CASSVPDLYEQYF	TGTGCCAGCAGCGTCCCGGACCTCTACGAGCAGTACTTC
.	TRBJ1-1	TRBV28	.	CASSLSGRLNTEAFF	TGTGCCAGCAGTTTATCCGGCAGACTTAACACTGAAGCTTTCTTT
TRBD1	TRBJ2-5	TRBV5-4	once	CASSFQGARETQYF	TGTGCCAGCAGCTTTCAGGGGGCGAGGGAGACCCAGTACTTC
TRBD1	TRBJ1-1	TRBV19	.	CASGDRANTEAFF	TGTGCCAGTGGGGACAGAGCGAACACTGAAGCTTTCTTT
.	TRBJ2-7	TRBV11-2	few	CASSPQGVNTYEQYF	TGTGCCAGCAGCCCTCAGGGTGTTAATACCTACGAGCAGTACTTC
TRBD1	TRBJ2-7	TRBV4-1	.	CASSRQGAYEQYF	TGCGCCAGCAGCCGACAGGGGGCCTACGAGCAGTACTTC
TRBD2	TRBJ2-1	TRBV28	.	CASSYSGRGSYNEQFF	TGTGCCAGCAGTTATAGCGGGAGGGGCTCCTACAATGAGCAGTTCTTC
.	TRBJ1-5	TRBV28	once	CASSLEGKPQHF	TGTGCCAGCAGTTTAGAGGGTAAGCCCCAGCATTTT
.	TRBJ2-1	TRBV29-1	.	CSVDLSTPEQFF	TGCAGCGTTGATTTGTCGACGCCCGAGCAGTTCTTC
.	TRBJ2-5	TRBV7-2	.	CASNQGGRGPGETQYF	TGTGCCAGCAACCAAGGGGGCCGGGGGCCAGGGGAGACCCAGTACTTC
.	TRBJ1-5	TRBV19	.	CASSTTQAVTPNQPQHF	TGTGCCAGTAGTACAACCCAGGCAGTAACCCCCAATCAGCCCCAGCATTTT
.	TRBJ1-2	TRBV28	.	CATLRDGYTF	TGTGCCACCCTACGGGATGGCTACACCTTC
TRBD1	TRBJ1-1	TRBV2	.	CASSEGTGNTEAFF	TGTGCCAGCAGTGAAGGGACAGGGAACACTGAAGCTTTCTTT
.	TRBJ2-5	TRBV7-3	.	CASSLPPIPTWETQYF	TGTGCCAGCAGCTTACCCCCTATCCCAACCTGGGAGACCCAGTACTTC
.	TRBJ2-1	TRBV14	.	CASSRRTMAGNNEQFF	TGTGCCAGCAGCCGTCGGACTATGGCGGGGAACAATGAGCAGTTCTTC
.	TRBJ2-6	TRBV28	once	CASSGAFAGANVLTF	TGTGCCAGCAGTGGGGCGTTCGCGGGGGCCAACGTCCTGACTTTC
TRBD2	TRBJ2-7	TRBV7-2	.	CASSRPTSGSAAYEQYF	TGTGCCAGCAGCCGCCCGACTAGCGGATCGGCCGCCTACGAGCAGTACTTC